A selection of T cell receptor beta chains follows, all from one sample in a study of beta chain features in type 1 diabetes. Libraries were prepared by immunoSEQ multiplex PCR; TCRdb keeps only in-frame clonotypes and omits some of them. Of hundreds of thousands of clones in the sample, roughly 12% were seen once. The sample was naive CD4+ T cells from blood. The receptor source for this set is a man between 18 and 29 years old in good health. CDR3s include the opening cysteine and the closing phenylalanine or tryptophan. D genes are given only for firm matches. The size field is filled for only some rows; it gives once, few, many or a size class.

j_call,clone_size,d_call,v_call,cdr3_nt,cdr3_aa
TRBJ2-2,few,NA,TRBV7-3,TGTGCCAGCAGCTCCGGGCAGGGGACCACCGGGGAGCTGTTTTTT,CASSSGQGTTGELFF
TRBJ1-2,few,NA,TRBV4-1,TGCGCCAGCAGCCAAGGGGGAGAGGACGGTGGCCAAGTCTTCTGCTACACCTTC,CASSQGGEDGGQVFCYTF
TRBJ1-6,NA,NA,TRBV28,TGTGCCAGCAGTTTCCCCGGACGGGGACTCCACTTT,CASSFPGRGLHF
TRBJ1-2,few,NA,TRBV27,TGTGCCAGCAGTTCACGCCAAAGAAACAGGAAAGCTAACTATGGCTACACCTTC,CASSSRQRNRKANYGYTF
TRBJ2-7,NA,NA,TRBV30,TGTGCCTGGAGTGTCGGTGGCGAGCAGTACTTC,CAWSVGGEQYF
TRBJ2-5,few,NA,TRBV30,TGTGCCTGGAGTGTAGCCTTTCAGGGGACCCAGTACTTC,CAWSVAFQGTQYF
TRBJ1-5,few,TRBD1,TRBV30,TGTGCCTGGAGTAGCCAGGGGGATCAGCCCCAGCATTTT,CAWSSQGDQPQHF
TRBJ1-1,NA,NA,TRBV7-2,TGTGCCAGCAGCTTAGGGCGGGGTAACACTGAAGCTTTCTTT,CASSLGRGNTEAFF
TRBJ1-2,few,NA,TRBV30,TGTGCCTGGAGTCTAACAGGGAGCGAGAACTATGGCTACACCTTC,CAWSLTGSENYGYTF
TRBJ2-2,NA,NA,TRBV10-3,TGTGCCATCAGTGGGACAGCCCCAAACACCGGGGAGCTGTTTTTT,CAISGTAPNTGELFF
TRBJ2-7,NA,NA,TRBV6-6,TGTGCCAGCAGTTACAGCGGCAGGGGATACGAGCAGTACTTC,CASSYSGRGYEQYF
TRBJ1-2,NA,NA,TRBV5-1,TGCGCCAGCAGCAAGGAGGGACGGACTCGAACGGAGTATGGCTACACCTTC,CASSKEGRTRTEYGYTF
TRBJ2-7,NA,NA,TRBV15,TGTGCCACCAGCAGAACCTACTACGAGCAGTACTTC,CATSRTYYEQYF
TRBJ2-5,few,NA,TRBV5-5,TGTGCCAGCAGCTTCGGCTTCGGGGAACAAGAGACCCAGTACTTC,CASSFGFGEQETQYF
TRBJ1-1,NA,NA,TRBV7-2,TGTGCCAGCAGCGCCGGGTGGCGGCGGACTGAAGCTTTCTTT,CASSAGWRRTEAFF
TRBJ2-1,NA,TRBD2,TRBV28,TGTGCCACCCAGGGGACTAGCGAGTACAATGAGCAGTTCTTC,CATQGTSEYNEQFF
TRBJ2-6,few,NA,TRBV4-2,TGTGCCAGCAGCCAAGATGCCACACATGGGGCCAACGTCCTGACTTTC,CASSQDATHGANVLTF
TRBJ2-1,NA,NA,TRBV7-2,TGTGCCAGCAGCTTTGCCGGGTTACATGAGCAGTTCTTC,CASSFAGLHEQFF
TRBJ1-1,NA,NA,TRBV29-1,TGCAGCGTTCCTGGCAGGCTCACTGAAGCTTTCTTT,CSVPGRLTEAFF
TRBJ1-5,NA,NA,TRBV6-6,TGTGCCAGCAGAGATTTCGGGGATAGCAATCAGCCCCAGCATTTT,CASRDFGDSNQPQHF
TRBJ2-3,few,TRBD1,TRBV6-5,TGTGCCAGCAGTTTAGTACAGGGGGCGAGGGCAGATACGCAGTATTTT,CASSLVQGARADTQYF
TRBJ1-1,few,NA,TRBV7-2,TGTGCCAGCAGCCAAACCTCAGGGACTGAAGCTTTCTTT,CASSQTSGTEAFF
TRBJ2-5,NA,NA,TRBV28,TGTGCCAGCAGTTTGGAACCCGGGATCCGGGGGGAGACCCAGTACTTC,CASSLEPGIRGETQYF
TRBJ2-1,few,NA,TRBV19,TGTGCCAGTAGTATAGGCACAGGATACAATGAGCAGTTCTTC,CASSIGTGYNEQFF
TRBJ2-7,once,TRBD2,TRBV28,TGTGCCAGCAGTTTAATGGCGGGAGGGTCCTACGAGCAGTACTTC,CASSLMAGGSYEQYF
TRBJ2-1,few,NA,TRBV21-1,TGTGCCAGCAGTAGGACTAATCCCCTGGATGAGCAGTTCTTC,CASSRTNPLDEQFF
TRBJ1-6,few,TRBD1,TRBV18,TGTGCCAGCTCACCGGGACAGGGTGATTCACCCCTCCACTTT,CASSPGQGDSPLHF
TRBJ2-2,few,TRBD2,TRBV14,TGTGCCAGCAGCCCTCGTCGGGGGGACACCGGGGAGCTGTTTTTT,CASSPRRGDTGELFF
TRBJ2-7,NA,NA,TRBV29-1,TGCAGCGTGAGAGCGGGCGGTACCTACGAGCAGTACTTC,CSVRAGGTYEQYF
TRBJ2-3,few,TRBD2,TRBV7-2,TGTGCCAGCAGCTTTAGCGGGAGTTCAGATACGCAGTATTTT,CASSFSGSSDTQYF
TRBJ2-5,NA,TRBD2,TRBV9,TGTGCCAGCAGCGTCCTAGCGGGAGACGCCGAGACCCAGTACTTC,CASSVLAGDAETQYF
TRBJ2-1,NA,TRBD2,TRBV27,TGTGCCAGCAGTTTTCAGCGGGGGGTGGGTGAGCAGTTCTTC,CASSFQRGVGEQFF
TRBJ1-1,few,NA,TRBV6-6,TGTGCCAGCAGTTACTCGAAAGGAGGTGGGGGGGGAGCTTTCTTT,CASSYSKGGGGGAFF
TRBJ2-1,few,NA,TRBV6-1,TGTGCCAGCAGTGAAGCAGAGTCCCATGAGCAGTTCTTC,CASSEAESHEQFF
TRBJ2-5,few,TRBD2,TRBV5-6,TGTGCCAGTTATTTTCTAGCGGGAGGCATTGAGACCCAGTACTTC,CASYFLAGGIETQYF
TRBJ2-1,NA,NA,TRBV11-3,TGTGCCAGCAGCTTAGTCCGGGGGAGTGAGCAGTTCTTC,CASSLVRGSEQFF
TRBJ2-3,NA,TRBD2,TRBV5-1,TGCGCCAGCAGCCTGGGACTAGCGGGGGGATTCACAGATACGCAGTATTTT,CASSLGLAGGFTDTQYF
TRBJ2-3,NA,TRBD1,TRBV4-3,TGCGCCAGCAGCCGGAACCGGGACCAGGGGGCGTATTTT,CASSRNRDQGAYF
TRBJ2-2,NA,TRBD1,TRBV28,TGTGCCAGCAGTTTATACCCCGACAGGGGGCCTGGCGGGGAGCTGTTTTTT,CASSLYPDRGPGGELFF
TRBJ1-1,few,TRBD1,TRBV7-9,TGTGCCAGCAGCCAATTCGGGACAGGGGGCACTGAAGCTTTCTTT,CASSQFGTGGTEAFF
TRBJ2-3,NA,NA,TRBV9,TGTGCCAGCAGCGGGGGACTTACAACAGATACGCAGTATTTT,CASSGGLTTDTQYF
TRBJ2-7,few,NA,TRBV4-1,TGCGCCAGCAGCCAAGAAAGGCGGAACCTACTCCGGGAGCAGTACTTC,CASSQERRNLLREQYF
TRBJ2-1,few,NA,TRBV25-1,TGTGCCAGCAGTGAGACGACAGGTTGGAGTGAGCAGTTCTTC,CASSETTGWSEQFF
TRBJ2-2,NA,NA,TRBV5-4,TGTGCCTCTCAGAGGGACACCGGGGAGCTGTTTTTT,CASQRDTGELFF
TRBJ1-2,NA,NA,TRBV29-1,TGCAGCGTTGATGCCCGCGGCTATGGCTACACCTTC,CSVDARGYGYTF